This T cell receptor beta chain was captured in a study of beta chain features in type 1 diabetes (dated by TCRdb to between 2018 and 2020). For context, the study as a whole: Mean age, gender distribution, total cell number and subset yield did not differ between patients and healthy donors. A total of approximately 100 million sorted cells were examined across all samples, and the number of cells per subset was strongly correlated with RNA yield. In the study, TCRB repertoires of sorted circulating CD4+ T cell subsets from recently diagnosed type 1 diabetes patients were compared with those of matched healthy donors. Regulatory and stem cell-like memory subsets were obtained from only 8 patients and roughly eight healthy donors, while naive and central memory subsets were obtained from all 30 or so donors. Overall study outcomes, separate from this receptor: In all four CD4+ subsets, TCRB CDR3 length was moderately but significantly shorter in type 1 diabetes patients. Shorter templates might be favored by PCR, yet because patient and control samples were amplified and corrected together, any such skew would affect both groups equally. Patients with type 1 diabetes made fewer insertions and deleted more nucleotides at VDJ recombination sites, implying thymic rearrangement abnormalities. Because the HLA sub-analyses included only small numbers of individuals, any influence of HLA type on TCRB rearrangement was left unresolved. Because cDNA was sequenced instead of genomic DNA, highly expressing activated cells could be over-represented, though the groups showed no difference in activation or CD3 levels. The naive, central memory and regulatory TCRB repertoires appeared to resemble one another more closely among patients than among healthy donors.

The High Capacity cDNA Reverse Transcription Kit was used to reverse transcribe all of the isolated RNA, meaning that expressed TCRB transcripts were what got sequenced. Deep immunoSEQ sequencing was applied to naive, central memory and regulatory T cell samples, giving an average of roughly 3.5 million total reads per sample. Sorted cells were lysed in RLT buffer, and RNA was extracted using DNase-treated RNeasy Micro or Mini kits according to cell number. To prevent cross-contamination, every cell subset was processed on its own, while patient and healthy donor samples were processed together. The immunoSEQ multiplex PCR was used to amplify TCRB sequences from cDNA, yielding 87-bp fragments that span the CDR3 region. The amplicons were sequenced using the Illumina HiSeq platform. In the authors' own workflow: PCR bias was corrected computationally using synthetic template baselines, and reads within Hamming distance 2 were collapsed, with unmergeable singletons discarded. Reads were aligned to IMGT to assign V, D and J genes, CDR3 length, and insertions or deletions at six rearrangement sites. Within each subset, clonotype counts were normalized to sorted cell number, and only after that were true diversity and Gini coefficients computed with the tcR R package. Repertoire sharing was quantified using the overlap coefficient calculated on TCRB nucleotide sequences. In its TCRdb copy, this immuneACCESS table keeps in-frame sequences only and misses some clones. Where compared with another copy, unresolved V genes explain less than half of these, and the others have no known cause. V, J and clone size are taken as reported in that table, and D and trimming were inferred from the DNA itself. This sample holds 150,000 to 160,000 clones; 11% were observed only once. Clones ranked in the top ten supply over 2% of the sample.

This clone was detected a few times. Its antigen is currently not known. No much larger clone is present one base from it, and per-base qualities are unavailable. CDR1 and CDR2 are read off the germline V gene (reference sequence) as LNHNV and YYDKDF. Counted from cysteine to phenylalanine, this CDR3 has 12 amino acids. CDR3 DNA is the only sequence kept; it has 36 bases, read in frame from the first base. The V end loses 1 base and the J end loses 4 bases, and a stretch of 5 bases separates them. A single peripheral blood draw of approximately 0.11 L on average was collected from each donor into heparinised tubes. A BD FACSAria II and a panel including CD45RO, CCR7, CD25, CD127, CD95 and CD27 were used to sort naive, central memory, regulatory and stem cell-like memory CD4+ T cells. A purity above 95% was achieved for all sorted populations. Right away, PBMCs were isolated by Lymphoprep density gradient centrifugation and were stained directly, with no culture step. Samples were stained and sorted in pairs, with one healthy donor and one patient per experiment, so that batch effects were minimized.

What was sequenced was central memory CD4+ T cells from blood. The receptor chain draws on TRBV15 and TRBJ2-7; confidence is insufficient to name the D gene. The sequence came from a man between 18 and 35 years old in good health. Here is the DNA: TGTGCCACCAGCAGAGGAGAGTACGAGCAGTACTTC. Its product reads: CATSRGEYEQYF.